The rows below give T cell receptor beta chains drawn from one sample of a study of shared clonotypes between healthy human individuals. Clones were sequenced by immunoSEQ multiplex PCR, and TCRdb holds only the in-frame ones, with some missing. This sample carries millions of clones, about 95% of them seen once, and the ten largest clones take 0.9% to 1.4%. Material for sequencing was naive CD8+ T cells sorted from blood. These receptors were obtained from a man aged 18 to 30 in good health. Both conserved end residues are part of each CDR3. D genes are given only for firm matches. Clone size is stated in some rows and not others, as once, few, many or a class when expanded.

TRBJ2-2	TRBV19	.	TRBD2	TGTGCCAGTAGTAAGGGACTAGCGTGGGACGGGGAGCTGTTTTTT	CASSKGLAWDGELFF
TRBJ2-1	TRBV5-1	.	.	TGCGCCAGCAGCGTTTGGACCCCCGGGGTGCTCAATGAGCAGTTCTTC	CASSVWTPGVLNEQFF
TRBJ1-2	TRBV25-1	.	.	TGTGCCAGCAGTGAATGGGGGGACCCCTATGGCTACACCTTC	CASSEWGDPYGYTF
TRBJ2-7	TRBV7-9	.	TRBD2	TGTGCCAGCAGCTCCAGTCCCGGGACTAGCGGGAGGAGCTCCTACGAGCAGTACTTC	CASSSSPGTSGRSSYEQYF
TRBJ2-5	TRBV11-2	.	.	TGTGCCAGCAGCTTAGGAGTGGAAAACCAAGAGACCCAGTACTTC	CASSLGVENQETQYF
TRBJ1-1	TRBV7-2	few	.	TGTGCCAGCACCTCAGCCCCGTGGGCAGATACTGTGAACACTGAAGCTTTCTTT	CASTSAPWADTVNTEAFF
TRBJ2-5	TRBV28	.	.	TGTGCCAGCAGTTTATTTAGGGAAGGGGGTCAAGAGACCCAGTACTTC	CASSLFREGGQETQYF
TRBJ2-1	TRBV7-9	.	.	TGTGCCAGCAGCTTACCATCCAGCAATGAGCAGTTCTTC	CASSLPSSNEQFF
TRBJ2-7	TRBV11-2	.	.	TGTGCCAGCAGCTTAGGTATAGTGATTCCGTCGTCCGAGCAGTACTTC	CASSLGIVIPSSEQYF
TRBJ2-1	TRBV10-2	.	TRBD2	TGCGCCACCCTTAGCGGGGTCAGTGAGCAGTTCTTC	CATLSGVSEQFF
TRBJ2-7	TRBV6-1	.	TRBD1	TGTGCCAGCAGTGTTCGGGACAGCTCCTACGAGCAGTACTTC	CASSVRDSSYEQYF
TRBJ2-1	TRBV28	.	TRBD1	TGTGCCAGCAGTCAGACCCCGACAGGGAGCTCCTACAATGAGCAGTTCTTC	CASSQTPTGSSYNEQFF
TRBJ2-5	TRBV7-9	.	TRBD2	TGTGCCAGCAAGGGAGAGACTAGCGGGGGGGACGCGGAGACCCAGTACTTC	CASKGETSGGDAETQYF
TRBJ2-1	TRBV5-1	.	TRBD2	TGCGCCAGCAGCTCGGGACTAGCGGGGCCAAATGAGCAGTTCTTC	CASSSGLAGPNEQFF
TRBJ1-1	TRBV27	.	.	TGTGCCAGCAGTTTATTTTTCGGACTCAACACTGAAGCTTTCTTT	CASSLFFGLNTEAFF
TRBJ1-4	TRBV7-8	.	.	TGTGCCAGCAGCTTAGCTGTCGGACGAAGTAATGAAAAACTGTTTTTT	CASSLAVGRSNEKLFF
TRBJ1-2	TRBV4-3	once	.	TGCGCCAGCAGCCAAGATTCGGTGTCAGAGAACTATGGCTACACCTTC	CASSQDSVSENYGYTF
TRBJ2-2	TRBV12-5	.	.	TGTGCTAGTGGTTCTCTCCGGGACCTTGGGACTACCGGGGAGCTGTTTTTT	CASGSLRDLGTTGELFF
TRBJ2-4	TRBV2	.	TRBD2	TGTGCCAGCATGTCTAGCGGGAGCAGGGCCAAAAACATTCAGTACTTC	CASMSSGSRAKNIQYF
TRBJ2-2	TRBV7-8	.	.	TGTGCCAGCAGCTTAAATCCATCCGGGGAGCTGTTTTTT	CASSLNPSGELFF
TRBJ1-2	TRBV4-3	.	.	TGCGCCAGCAGCCAATGGGACCCAGCTAACTATGGCTACACCTTC	CASSQWDPANYGYTF
TRBJ2-1	TRBV5-1	.	.	TGCGCCAGCAGCTTGGCATCGGGTTTGGTGTCCTACAATGAGCAGTTCTTC	CASSLASGLVSYNEQFF
TRBJ2-7	TRBV6-6	.	.	TGTGCCAGCAGTTACGGGGATCCCGAGCAGTACTTC	CASSYGDPEQYF
TRBJ2-3	TRBV18	.	.	TGTGCCAGCTCACCGGGAACCCATACAGATACGCAGTATTTT	CASSPGTHTDTQYF
TRBJ2-5	TRBV2	.	TRBD2	TGTGCCAGCAGTTTTCTAGCGGAAGAGACCCAGTACTTC	CASSFLAEETQYF
TRBJ1-4	TRBV9	.	.	TGTGCCAGCGGCGAAGGAGGCCCCTCCCAGGAAAAACTGTTTTTT	CASGEGGPSQEKLFF
TRBJ2-1	TRBV6-6	.	.	TGTGCCAGCAGTCCGGGCCCACGGGGCAATGAGCAGTTCTTC	CASSPGPRGNEQFF
TRBJ1-5	TRBV2	.	.	TGTGCCAGCAGTGGCCTCCGCGGCAATCAGCCCCAGCATTTT	CASSGLRGNQPQHF
TRBJ2-3	TRBV7-9	.	.	TGTGCCAGCAGCCCTCTAGGACCCGAGATAGCGCAGTATTTT	CASSPLGPEIAQYF
TRBJ2-5	TRBV4-3	.	.	TGCGCCAGCAGCCAAGTGATGACAGCACAAGAGACCCAGTACTTC	CASSQVMTAQETQYF
TRBJ2-7	TRBV19	.	TRBD1	TGTGCCAGTAGTACTCGGACAGGCTACGAGCAGTACTTC	CASSTRTGYEQYF
TRBJ2-7	TRBV10-3	.	TRBD2	TGTGCCATCAGTGAGGCGAGTAGCGGGTTCGCCTACGAGCAGTACTTC	CAISEASSGFAYEQYF
TRBJ1-3	TRBV4-3	.	.	TGCGCCAGCAGCCAAGATCGGCTGCGCTCTGGAAACACCATATATTTT	CASSQDRLRSGNTIYF
TRBJ2-2	TRBV27	few	.	TGTGCCAGCACCCCGGGCGGGGAGCTGTTTTTT	CASTPGGELFF
TRBJ2-2	TRBV7-9	.	TRBD2	TGTGCCAGCAGCCCTAGCGGGGGCGTGGGCACCGGGGAGCTGTTTTTT	CASSPSGGVGTGELFF
TRBJ2-1	TRBV4-1	.	TRBD2	TGCGCCAGCAGCCACGGGGGACTACCTGGCCTGTTCTTC	CASSHGGLPGLFF
TRBJ2-1	TRBV30	.	.	TGTGCCTGGAGCGGTGGGGGCGAGCAGTTCTTC	CAWSGGGEQFF
TRBJ2-5	TRBV30	.	TRBD2	TGTGCCTGGAGTGTCCCGGGACTAGCGCAAGAGACCCAGTACTTC	CAWSVPGLAQETQYF
TRBJ2-2	TRBV7-2	.	TRBD1	TGTGCCAGCAGCTCGTTACAGGGGGCAACCGGGGAGCTGTTTTTT	CASSSLQGATGELFF
TRBJ2-2	TRBV7-8	.	.	TGTGCCAGCAGCCCTTGGGAAGGGGGCGGGGAGCTGTTTTTT	CASSPWEGGGELFF